This T cell receptor (beta chain) was recorded in a study of T cells in localized non-small cell lung cancer (dated by TCRdb to 2018 to 2021). For the wider study: Comparing tumors with uninvolved tumor-adjacent lungs, the study looked at the T cell repertoires of a few hundred patients with early-stage NSCLC. The cohort was made up of around 220 treatment-naive NSCLC patients whose localized lung tumors had been resected. NSCLC patients had a mean age of approximately 66 years, and around 140 were male and 107 female. What the study reported, not specific to this receptor: Because multi-region tumor sequencing was not done, intratumor heterogeneity could not be ruled out. Uninvolved tumor-adjacent lung showed the highest T cell clonality, higher than tumor, which suggests more focused antigenic responses in the adjacent lung. A median of roughly 58 of the top 100 tumor clones were detected in paired uninvolved adjacent lung, and about 29 of these tumor clones were also found among the top 100 clones of the paired uninvolved adjacent lung. Because the study design was exploratory, TCR variables were selected using unadjusted p-values without false-discovery rate correction. Higher blood T cell density associated with longer overall survival, while higher adjacent-lung clonality associated with shorter survival.

V lost 5 bases and J lost 3 bases; the stretch between them is 17 bases long. The CDR3, cysteine through phenylalanine, is 16 amino acids long. Only the CDR3 portion is preserved as DNA: 48 bases, with reading frame beginning at the first base. CDR1 and CDR2 were assigned from the germline V gene (reference sequence) as MNHEY and SMNVEV. As regards this clone: Its antigen is unknown. Nothing much larger sits one base from this clone, and base qualities are not available.

At diagnosis, tumor, uninvolved tumor-adjacent lung and peripheral blood were collected and then preserved as a mix of FFPE and fresh-frozen material. For TCR repertoire profiling, blood samples were analyzed as peripheral blood mononuclear cells. TCR beta CDR3 regions were sequenced from DNA using the immunoSEQ Assay. Concerning the study's data processing: To compute T cell density, TCR beta template counts were normalized to usable DNA, which was estimated by amplifying housekeeping genes. Using the preseqR package, richness was estimated by extrapolating to 120,000 templates for tissue samples and 400,000 templates for PBMC samples. Clonality was calculated as one minus Pielou's evenness. Differential abundance testing on productive amino-acid clonotypes, with a minimum total count of 5 and an alpha of 0.1, was used to identify tissue-enriched TCRs. The Jaccard Index and the Morisita Overlap Index were used to quantify repertoire overlap between compartments. GLIPH grouped TCR beta CDR3s together with public tetramer-defined viral CDR3s, and a viral motif had to include at least three viral sequences and show V-gene enrichment. The table was pulled from immuneACCESS by TCRdb, which kept in-frame rearrangements only. Such tables lose some clones; where checked, under half of the loss comes from unresolved V genes, and the rest has no known cause. V and J calls and clone size follow that table, whereas D and trimming were derived from the DNA. The sample profile shows about 52,000 clones; about 87% of them were found once. In total, the top ten clones hold roughly 16% of the sample.

This TCR was sampled from a female donor with stage II lung adenocarcinoma. The sample in question was PBMCs, obtained before any cancer treatment. The chain is assembled from TRBV27 and TRBJ1-3; a weak D assignment points to TRBD1 (5 bases agree). CDR3 loop: CASSPREGVGGNTIYF. The sequence in DNA is TGTGCCAGCAGTCCTCGCGAAGGGGTGGGTGGAAACACCATATATTTT.